The entry below describes one T cell receptor (beta chain). The record originates from a study of neoadjuvant anti-PD-1 for oral cavity cancer. Germline trimming cut 0 bases from V and 3 bases from J; bases unmatched to any gene: 18. CDR1 and CDR2 (germline): SGHNT, YYREEE (reference sequence). The length of the CDR3 is 19 residues. Generated by immunoSEQ multiplex PCR, the TCRdb table keeps only in-frame clones and is missing some. Of 12,000 to 15,000 clones listed, 65% to 70% are singletons. This TCR came from a person aged 40 to 85 with oral cavity squamous cell carcinoma. The starting material was PBMCs, obtained before nivolumab (anti-PD-1) treatment. The J gene is TRBJ2-7, the V gene TRBV5-4; 7 bases line up with TRBD2. CDR3 in amino acids: CASSLAGRSGKFSGYEQYF. For the CDR3, the DNA is TGTGCCAGCAGCTTGGCCGGGAGGTCAGGGAAATTCTCTGGCTACGAGCAGTACTTC.